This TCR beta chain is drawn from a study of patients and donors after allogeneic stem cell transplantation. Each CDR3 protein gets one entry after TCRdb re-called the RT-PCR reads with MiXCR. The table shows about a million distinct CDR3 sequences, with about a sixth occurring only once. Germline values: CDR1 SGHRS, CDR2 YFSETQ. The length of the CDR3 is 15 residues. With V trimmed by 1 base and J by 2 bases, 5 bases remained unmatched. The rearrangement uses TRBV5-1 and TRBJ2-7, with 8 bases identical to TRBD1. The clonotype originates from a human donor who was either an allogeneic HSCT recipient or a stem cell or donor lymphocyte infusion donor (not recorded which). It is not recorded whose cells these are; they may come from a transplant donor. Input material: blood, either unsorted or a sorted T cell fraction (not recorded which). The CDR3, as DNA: TGCGCCAGCAGCTTGTATGGGACAGGAGCCTACGAGCAGTACTTC. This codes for CASSLYGTGAYEQYF.